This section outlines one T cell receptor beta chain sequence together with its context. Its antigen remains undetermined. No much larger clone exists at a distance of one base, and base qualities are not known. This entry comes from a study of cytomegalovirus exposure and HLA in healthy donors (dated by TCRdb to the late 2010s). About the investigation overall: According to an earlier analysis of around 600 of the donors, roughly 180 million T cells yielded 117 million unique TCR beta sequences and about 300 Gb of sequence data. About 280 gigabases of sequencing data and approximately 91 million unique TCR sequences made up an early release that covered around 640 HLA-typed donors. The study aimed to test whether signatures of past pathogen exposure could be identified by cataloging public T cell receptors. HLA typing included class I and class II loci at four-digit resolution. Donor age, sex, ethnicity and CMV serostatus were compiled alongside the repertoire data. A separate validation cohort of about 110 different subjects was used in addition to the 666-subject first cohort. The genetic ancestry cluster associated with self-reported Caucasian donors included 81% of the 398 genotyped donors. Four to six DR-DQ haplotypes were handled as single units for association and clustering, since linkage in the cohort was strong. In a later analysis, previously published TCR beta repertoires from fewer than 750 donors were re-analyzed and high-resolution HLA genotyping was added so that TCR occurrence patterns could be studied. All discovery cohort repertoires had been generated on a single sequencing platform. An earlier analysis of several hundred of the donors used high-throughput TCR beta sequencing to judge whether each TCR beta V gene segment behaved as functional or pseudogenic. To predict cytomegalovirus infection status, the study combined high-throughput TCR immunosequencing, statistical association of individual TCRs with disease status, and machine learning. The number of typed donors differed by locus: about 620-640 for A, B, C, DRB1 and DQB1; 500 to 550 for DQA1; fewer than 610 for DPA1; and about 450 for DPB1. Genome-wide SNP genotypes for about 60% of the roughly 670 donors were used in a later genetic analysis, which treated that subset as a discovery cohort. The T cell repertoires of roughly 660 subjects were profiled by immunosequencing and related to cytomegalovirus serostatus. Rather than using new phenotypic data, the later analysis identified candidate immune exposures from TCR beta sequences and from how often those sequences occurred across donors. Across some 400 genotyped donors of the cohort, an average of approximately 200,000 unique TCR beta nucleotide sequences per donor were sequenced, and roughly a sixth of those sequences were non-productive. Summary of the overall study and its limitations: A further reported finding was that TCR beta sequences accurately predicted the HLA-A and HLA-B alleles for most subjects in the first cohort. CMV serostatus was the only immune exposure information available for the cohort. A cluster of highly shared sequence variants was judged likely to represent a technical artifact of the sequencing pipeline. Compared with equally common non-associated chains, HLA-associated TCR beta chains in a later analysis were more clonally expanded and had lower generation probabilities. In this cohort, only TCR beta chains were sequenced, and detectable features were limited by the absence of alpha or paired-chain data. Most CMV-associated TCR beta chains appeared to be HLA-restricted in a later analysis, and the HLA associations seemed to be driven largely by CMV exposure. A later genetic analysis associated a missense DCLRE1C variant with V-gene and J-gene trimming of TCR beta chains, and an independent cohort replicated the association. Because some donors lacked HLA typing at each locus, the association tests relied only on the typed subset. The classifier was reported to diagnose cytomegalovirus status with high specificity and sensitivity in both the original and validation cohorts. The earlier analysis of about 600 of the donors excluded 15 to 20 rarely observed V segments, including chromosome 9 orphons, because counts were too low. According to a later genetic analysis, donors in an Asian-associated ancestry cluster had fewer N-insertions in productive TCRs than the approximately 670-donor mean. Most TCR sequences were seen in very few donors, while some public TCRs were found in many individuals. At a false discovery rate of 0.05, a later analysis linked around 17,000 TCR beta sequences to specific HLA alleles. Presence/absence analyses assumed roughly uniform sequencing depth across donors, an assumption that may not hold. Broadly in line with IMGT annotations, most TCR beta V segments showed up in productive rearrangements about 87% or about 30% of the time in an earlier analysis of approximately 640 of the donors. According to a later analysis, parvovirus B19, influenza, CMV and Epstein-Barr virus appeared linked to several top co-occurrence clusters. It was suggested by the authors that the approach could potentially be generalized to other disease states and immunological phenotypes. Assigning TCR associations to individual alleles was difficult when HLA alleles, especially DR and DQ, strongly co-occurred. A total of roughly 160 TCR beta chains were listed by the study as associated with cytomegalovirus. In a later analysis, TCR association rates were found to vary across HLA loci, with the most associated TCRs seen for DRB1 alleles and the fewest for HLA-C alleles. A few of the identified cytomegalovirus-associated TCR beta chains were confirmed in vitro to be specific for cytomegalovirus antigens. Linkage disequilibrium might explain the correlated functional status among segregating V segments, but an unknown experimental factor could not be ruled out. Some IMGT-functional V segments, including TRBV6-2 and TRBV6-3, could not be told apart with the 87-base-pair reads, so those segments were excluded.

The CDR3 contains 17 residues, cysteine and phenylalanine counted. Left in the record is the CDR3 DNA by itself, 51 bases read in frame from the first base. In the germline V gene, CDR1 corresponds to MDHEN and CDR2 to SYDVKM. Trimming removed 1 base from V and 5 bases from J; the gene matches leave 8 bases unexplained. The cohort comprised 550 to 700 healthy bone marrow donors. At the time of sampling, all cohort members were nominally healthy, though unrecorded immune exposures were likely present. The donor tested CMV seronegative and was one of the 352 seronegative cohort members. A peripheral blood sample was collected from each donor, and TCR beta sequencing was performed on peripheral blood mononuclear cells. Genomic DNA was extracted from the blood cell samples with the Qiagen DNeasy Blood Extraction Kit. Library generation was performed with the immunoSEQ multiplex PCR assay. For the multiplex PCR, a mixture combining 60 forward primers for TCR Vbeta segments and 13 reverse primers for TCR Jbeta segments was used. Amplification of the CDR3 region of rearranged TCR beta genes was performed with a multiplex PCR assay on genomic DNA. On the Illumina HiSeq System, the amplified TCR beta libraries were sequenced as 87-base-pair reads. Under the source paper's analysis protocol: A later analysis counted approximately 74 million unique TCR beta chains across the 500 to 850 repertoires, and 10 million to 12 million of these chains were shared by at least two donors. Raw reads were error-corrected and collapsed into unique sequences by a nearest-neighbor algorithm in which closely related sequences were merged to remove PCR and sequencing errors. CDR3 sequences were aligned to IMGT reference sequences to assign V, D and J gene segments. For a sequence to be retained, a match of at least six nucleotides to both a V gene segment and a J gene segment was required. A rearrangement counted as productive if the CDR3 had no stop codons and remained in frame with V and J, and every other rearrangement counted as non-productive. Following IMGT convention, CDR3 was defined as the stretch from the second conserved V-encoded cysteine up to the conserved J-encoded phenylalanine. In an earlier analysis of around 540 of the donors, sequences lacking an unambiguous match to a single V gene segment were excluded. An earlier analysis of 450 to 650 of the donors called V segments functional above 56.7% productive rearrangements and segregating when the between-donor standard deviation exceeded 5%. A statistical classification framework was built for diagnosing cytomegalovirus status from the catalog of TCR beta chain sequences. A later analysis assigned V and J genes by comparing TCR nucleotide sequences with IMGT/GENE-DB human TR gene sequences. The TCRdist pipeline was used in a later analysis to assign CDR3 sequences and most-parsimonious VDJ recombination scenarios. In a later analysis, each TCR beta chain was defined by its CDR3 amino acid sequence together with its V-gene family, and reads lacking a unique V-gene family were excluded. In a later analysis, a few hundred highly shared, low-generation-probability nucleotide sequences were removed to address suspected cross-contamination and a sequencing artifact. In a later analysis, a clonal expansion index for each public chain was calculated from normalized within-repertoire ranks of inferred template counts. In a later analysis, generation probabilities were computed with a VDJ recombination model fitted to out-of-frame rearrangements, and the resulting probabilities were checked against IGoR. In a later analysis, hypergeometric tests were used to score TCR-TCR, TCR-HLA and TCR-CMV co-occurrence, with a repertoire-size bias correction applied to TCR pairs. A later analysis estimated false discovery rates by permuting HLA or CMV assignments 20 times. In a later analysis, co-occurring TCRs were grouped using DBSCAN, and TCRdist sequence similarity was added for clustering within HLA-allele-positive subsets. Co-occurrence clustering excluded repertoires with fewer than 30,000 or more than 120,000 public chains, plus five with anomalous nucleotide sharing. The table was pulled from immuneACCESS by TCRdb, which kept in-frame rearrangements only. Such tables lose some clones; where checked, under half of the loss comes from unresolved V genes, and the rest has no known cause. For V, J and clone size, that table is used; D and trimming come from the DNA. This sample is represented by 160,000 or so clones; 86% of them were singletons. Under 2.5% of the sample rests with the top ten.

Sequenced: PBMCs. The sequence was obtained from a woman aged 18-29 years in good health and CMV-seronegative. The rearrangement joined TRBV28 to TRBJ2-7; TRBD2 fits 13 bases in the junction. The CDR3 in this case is CASSLSGTSGAGDEQYF. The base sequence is TGTGCCAGCAGTTTATCCGGGACTAGCGGGGCCGGGGACGAGCAGTACTTC.